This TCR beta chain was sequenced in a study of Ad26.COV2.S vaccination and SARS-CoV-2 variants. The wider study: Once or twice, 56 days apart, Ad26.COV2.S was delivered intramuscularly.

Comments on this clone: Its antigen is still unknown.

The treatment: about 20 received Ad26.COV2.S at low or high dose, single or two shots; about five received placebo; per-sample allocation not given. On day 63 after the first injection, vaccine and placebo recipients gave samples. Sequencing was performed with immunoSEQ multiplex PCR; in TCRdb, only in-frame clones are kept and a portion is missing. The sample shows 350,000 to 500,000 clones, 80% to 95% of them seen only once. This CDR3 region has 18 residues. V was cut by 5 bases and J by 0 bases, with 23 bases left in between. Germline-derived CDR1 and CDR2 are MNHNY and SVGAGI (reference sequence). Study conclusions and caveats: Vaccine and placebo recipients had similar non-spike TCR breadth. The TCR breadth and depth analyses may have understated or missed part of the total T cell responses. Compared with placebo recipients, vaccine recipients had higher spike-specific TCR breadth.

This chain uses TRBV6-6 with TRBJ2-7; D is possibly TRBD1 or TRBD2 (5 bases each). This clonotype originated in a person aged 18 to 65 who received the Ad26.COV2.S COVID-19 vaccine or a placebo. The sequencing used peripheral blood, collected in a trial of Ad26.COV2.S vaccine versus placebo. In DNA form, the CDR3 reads TGTGCCAGCAGTCCCCGAGCCGTTTTAGGGACCCGCTCCTACGAGCAGTACTTC. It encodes CASSPRAVLGTRSYEQYF.